The clone carrying this TCR beta chain was recorded a few times. Its antigen is still unknown. The data derive from a study of blood T cells in healthy people across ages. The germline gives CDR1 LNHNV, CDR2 YYDKDF (reference sequence). The CDR3 contains 17 residues. Trimming removed 4 bases from V and 0 bases from J, with 17 bases in between. Notes on the study in general: CMV infection status of these donors was not known. It was the long-lived donors that had more naive CD4+ cells and higher diversity than aged donors. Per million T cells, the diversity of TCR beta decreased roughly linearly as age advanced. Estimates based on one million T cells were treated as lower bounds.

A sample-barcoded 5' primer and a J-beta primer mix were used in a second PCR of about 7 to 12 cycles. Using its own MiXCR run on the 5' RACE reads, TCRdb lists one record per CDR3 protein. The sample has over a million distinct CDR3 sequences, around 43% seen once. The chain links TRBV15 to TRBJ2-3; maybe TRBD2 (6 bases). The sequenced sample consisted of blood. The TCR sequence derives from a woman aged 60 to 75 in good health. Here the CDR3 DNA reads TGTGCCACCAGCACCGGAAGGCTAGCGACTAGCACAGATACGCAGTATTTT. Translating it yields CATSTGRLATSTDTQYF. The full variable domain, completed using reference TRBV15 and TRBJ2-3, is DAMVIQNPRYQVTQFGKPVTLSCSQTLNHNVMYWYQQKSSQAPKLLFHYYDKDFNNEADTPDNFQSRRPNTSFCFLDIRSPGLGDTAMYLCATSTGRLATSTDTQYFGPGTRLTVL.